Below are 30 T cell receptor beta chains sequenced from a single sample in a study of T cell responses to AZD1222 COVID-19 vaccine (dated by TCRdb to the early 2020s). The sample's time point label, decoded: baseline before first vaccination. The protocol used for the library was the immunoSEQ multiplex PCR assay. TCRdb limited this immuneACCESS table to in-frame rearrangements with V and J called. A share of clones is missing; checked studies link under half to unresolved V genes, and the rest is unexplained. For this sample there are roughly 160,000 clones; 80% to 95% appear just once. Clones ranked in the top ten supply 1.6% of the sample. Material: peripheral blood, obtained on day 0 of AZD1222 vaccination. Receptor source: an adult in good health.

This chain connects TRBV6-5 to TRBJ2-2, with D unclear. Germline V gives CDR1 MNHEY, CDR2 SVGAGI. The V end was cut by 6 bases, the J end by 4 bases, with 9 bases between. There are 13 residues in the CDR3. CDR3 protein: CASRASFTGELFF. As DNA, the CDR3 is TGTGCCAGCAGGGCCAGTTTCACCGGGGAGCTGTTTTTT.

The rearrangement links TRBV18 to TRBJ2-1; 9 nucleotides agree with TRBD1. With 2 bases clipped from V and 7 bases from J, the junction kept 3 bases outside the gene matches. CDR1 is KGHSH and CDR2 is LQKENI in the germline V gene. The CDR3 extends over 14 amino acids. The CDR3 spells CASSPNRGRNEQFF. The CDR3 bases are TGTGCCAGCTCACCAAACAGGGGGCGGAATGAGCAGTTCTTC.

This clone appeared a few times. CDR3 bases: TGTGCCAGCAGCTTCGGAATACCTAATTCACCCCTCCACTTT. Translation: CASSFGIPNSPLHF. The V call is TRBV5-4, the J call TRBJ1-6; no clear D gene. V lost 2 bases and J lost 6, with 9 bases in between. Germline CDR1 reads SGHNT; CDR2 reads YYREEE (reference sequence). The CDR3 is made up of 14 amino acids.

The CDR3 loop reads CASSSTQGQETQYF. CDR3 DNA: TGTGCCAGCAGTTCCACACAGGGGCAAGAGACCCAGTACTTC. The gene calls are TRBV27 and TRBJ2-5; 7 positions match TRBD1. V lost 4 bases to trimming and J lost 2 bases; unmatched junction nucleotides: 4. Germline CDR1 MNHEY, CDR2 SMNVEV (reference sequence). The CDR3 is 14 amino acids.

The chain is built from TRBV3-1 (or the pseudogene TRBV3-2) and TRBJ2-6; D is possibly TRBD1 (6 bases). Looked up from germline, CDR1 is LGHDT and CDR2 is YNNKEL (reference sequence). This CDR3 spans 16 amino acids. V was cut by 4 bases and J by 0 bases, with 10 bases left in between. The chain's CDR3 is CASSPWTASGANVLTF. The CDR3 region has the DNA TGTGCCAGCAGCCCGTGGACAGCCTCTGGGGCCAACGTCCTGACTTTC.

The CDR3 protein is CASSQGWNQPQHF. The CDR3 region has the DNA TGCGCCAGCAGTCAAGGGTGGAATCAGCCCCAGCATTTT. The chain combines TRBV23-1 with TRBJ1-5, with D unresolved. TRBV23-1 counts as an open reading frame of uncertain function. The V end lost 2 bases, the J end lost 4 bases, and 6 bases lay between the germline ends. This CDR3 spans 13 amino acids.

V usage is TRBV30 and J usage is TRBJ1-1; TRBD1 agrees at 7 bases. The germline gives CDR1 GTSNPN, CDR2 SVGIG (reference sequence). J was trimmed by 2 bases and V by 1 base; bases with no gene match: 4. The CDR3 extends over 14 amino acids. CDR3 loop: CAWSDRGPNTEAFF. DNA for the CDR3: TGTGCCTGGAGTGACAGGGGCCCAAACACTGAAGCTTTCTTT.

The chain employs TRBV4-3 and TRBJ2-3, with TRBD2 matching 7 bases. Germline trimming cut 2 bases from V and 1 base from J; bases unmatched to any gene: 6. Per germline, CDR1 LGHNA and CDR2 YSLEER. CDR3 length equals 16 residues. This chain's CDR3 is CASSQSGLVGTDTQYF. The DNA of the CDR3 is TGCGCCAGCAGCCAATCCGGACTAGTAGGCACAGATACGCAGTATTTT.

This clone was detected a few times. The chain combines TRBV4-1 with TRBJ1-1, with 10 positions matching TRBD1. The trim removed 8 bases at V and 3 bases at J, leaving 9 bases unmatched. Germline CDR1 is MGHRA and CDR2 is YSYEKL. CDR3 length: 15 residues. The CDR3 bases are TGCGCCAGCGGAAAACCGACAGGGGGCTACACTGAAGCTTTCTTT. The encoded protein is CASGKPTGGYTEAFF.

The chain carries TRBV19 and TRBJ1-4, with D unclear. V lost 6 bases and J 7 bases, leaving 18 bases between the germline ends. Germline V gene data show CDR1 as LNHDA and CDR2 as SQIVND (reference sequence). The CDR3 consists of 15 residues. The CDR3 spells CASRALRGRGEKLFF. For the CDR3, the DNA is TGTGCCAGTAGGGCCCTACGTGGTCGGGGTGAAAAACTGTTTTTT.

This sequence joins TRBV14 and TRBJ1-1, with no clear D. This CDR3 spans 13 amino acids. Germline CDR1 SGHDN, CDR2 FVKESK. The V end was cut by 0 bases, the J end by 5 bases, with 7 bases between. CDR3 sequence reads: CASSQDRETEAFF. The DNA of the CDR3 is TGTGCCAGCAGCCAAGACCGGGAGACTGAAGCTTTCTTT. The variable domain in full, with the rest retrieved from reference TRBV14 and TRBJ1-1, is EAGVTQFPSHSVIEKGQTVTLRCDPISGHDNLYWYRRVMGKEIKFLLHFVKESKQDESGMPNNRFLAERTGGTYSTLKVQPAELEDSGVYFCASSQDRETEAFFGQGTRLTVV.

A single count supports this clone. The V call is TRBV19, the J call TRBJ2-6; TRBD1 is a possible D gene (6 bases). Germline-derived CDR1 and CDR2 are LNHDA and SQIVND (reference sequence). V gave up 5 bases and J gave up 0 bases, with 11 bases separating them. CDR3 length: 16 residues. The CDR3 region is CASSSMDSSGANVLTF. The CDR3 coding sequence is TGTGCCAGTAGTTCCATGGACAGCTCTGGGGCCAACGTCCTGACTTTC.

The chain is built from TRBV7-6 and TRBJ2-7; either TRBD1 or TRBD2 may fit D (5 bases each). The CDR3 spans 16 residues. The germline gives CDR1 SGHVS, CDR2 FNYEAQ. The V end was cut by 4 bases, the J end by 2 bases, with 18 bases between. The CDR3: CASSSIRGRDPYEQYF. The CDR3 DNA reads as TGTGCCAGCAGCTCCATCCGTGGAAGGGACCCCTACGAGCAGTACTTC.

The rearrangement links TRBV7-9 to TRBJ2-3; D uncertain. V was trimmed by 7 bases and J by 0 bases, leaving 8 bases between them. CDR1 is SEHNR and CDR2 is FQNEAQ in the germline V gene (reference sequence). This CDR3 region has 13 residues. The CDR3 bases are TGTGCCAGCAAGCTCACTAGCACAGATACGCAGTATTTT. This gives the protein CASKLTSTDTQYF.

V usage is TRBV7-6 and J usage is TRBJ2-7; 8 nucleotides line up with TRBD2. Germline values: CDR1 SGHVS, CDR2 FNYEAQ. The CDR3 loop spans 16 amino acids. Losses at the gene ends were 0 bases for V and 0 bases for J; bases not matched to a gene: 4. CDR3 protein: CASSLASSGFSYEQYF. For the CDR3, the DNA is TGTGCCAGCAGCTTAGCATCTAGCGGGTTCTCCTACGAGCAGTACTTC.

The rearrangement joins TRBV9 to TRBJ2-4, with D perhaps matching TRBD2 (6 bases). This CDR3 is 14 amino acids long. Trimming removed 4 bases at V and 6 bases at J, with 14 bases between. Germline lookup yields CDR1 SGDLS and CDR2 YYNGEE. CDR3 in DNA: TGTGCCAGCAGCCCCTGGGCGGGGACAAACATTCAGTACTTC. This encodes CASSPWAGTNIQYF. The full variable domain, its missing parts supplied by reference TRBV9 and TRBJ2-4, is DSGVTQTPKHLITATGQRVTLRCSPRSGDLSVYWYQQSLDQGLQFLIQYYNGEERAKGNILERFSAQQFPDLHSELNLSSLELGDSALYFCASSPWAGTNIQYFGAGTRLSVL.

This chain connects TRBV9 to TRBJ2-1, with 7 nucleotides matching TRBD2. The CDR3 contains 16 residues. V was pared by 2 bases and J by 6 bases, with 11 bases of the junction left unmatched. Germline V gives CDR1 SGDLS, CDR2 YYNGEE. Here the CDR3 DNA reads TGTGCCAGCAGCGTGACCCTGGGCGGGAGTATCAATGAGCAGTTCTTC. As protein: CASSVTLGGSINEQFF.

The chain combines TRBV7-3 with TRBJ2-7, with D possibly matching TRBD2 (5 bases). CDR1 SGHTA and CDR2 FQGTGA come from the germline V gene. The V end was cut by 2 bases, the J end by 5 bases, with 16 bases between. CDR3 length: 15 residues. The CDR3 DNA follows: TGTGCCAGCAGCTTATTAGGAGGAAGCCGCCACGAGCAGTACTTC. This gives the protein CASSLLGGSRHEQYF.

By its share, this clone is medium-sized. The V and J genes are TRBV15 and TRBJ2-3; 7 bases match TRBD1. CDR1 is LNHNV and CDR2 is YYDKDF in the germline V gene (reference sequence). V lost 2 bases, J lost 4 bases, and 12 bases stayed unmatched. The CDR3 is made up of 17 amino acids. The CDR3 spells CATSRTTAGGKADTQYF. The CDR3 region has the DNA TGTGCCACCAGCAGAACCACCGCAGGGGGTAAGGCAGATACGCAGTATTTT.

The count of this clone is one. The chain joins TRBV6-6 to TRBJ1-2; D call uncertain. The CDR3 is made up of 17 amino acids. The germline gives CDR1 MNHNY, CDR2 SVGAGI (reference sequence). The V gene lost 5 bases and the J gene lost 3 bases, with 22 bases spanning the gap. CDR3 in amino acids: CASSQNIAYVLDYGYTF. CDR3 DNA sequence: TGTGCCAGCAGTCAAAACATAGCGTATGTTTTAGACTATGGCTACACCTTC.

V is TRBV19 and J is TRBJ2-7; D is undetermined. The germline V gene encodes CDR1 LNHDA and CDR2 SQIVND (reference sequence). Trimming stripped 3 bases from V and 0 bases from J, with 12 bases between. CDR3 length: 15 amino acids. CDR3 sequence reads: CASSILPGSSYEQYF. Here the CDR3 DNA reads TGTGCCAGTAGTATCTTGCCGGGTAGCTCCTACGAGCAGTACTTC. Filled out from reference TRBV19 and TRBJ2-7, the complete variable domain reads DGGITQSPKYLFRKEGQNVTLSCEQNLNHDAMYWYRQDPGQGLRLIYYSQIVNDFQKGDIAEGYSVSREKKESFPLTVTSAQKNPTAFYLCASSILPGSSYEQYFGPGTRLTVT.

This clone was picked up one time. The chain is built from TRBV11-2 and TRBJ1-4, with D possibly being TRBD1 (5 bases). The length of the CDR3 is 12 residues. The V and J ends lost 8 bases and 8 bases respectively, with 12 bases between them. The germline gives CDR1 SGHAT, CDR2 FQNNGV. Here the CDR3 reads CASRDAREKLFF. The CDR3, as DNA: TGTGCCAGCCGGGACGCGAGGGAAAAACTGTTTTTT.

The chain has TRBV5-1 and TRBJ1-4; D is unresolved. V lost 2 bases and J lost 8, with 13 bases in between. Germline values: CDR1 SGHRS, CDR2 YFSETQ. The CDR3 loop spans 14 amino acids. The CDR3 reads CASSFLKGGEKLFF. The CDR3 bases are TGCGCCAGCAGCTTTTTAAAAGGTGGGGAAAAACTGTTTTTT.

CDR3 protein: CASSYGDRGYQPQHF. The CDR3, as DNA: TGTGCCAGCAGCTACGGGGACAGGGGGTATCAGCCCCAGCATTTT. The chain has TRBV5-5 and TRBJ1-5; 11 bases map to TRBD1. Germline CDR1 reads SGHKS; CDR2 reads YYEKEE (reference sequence). V gave up 3 bases and J gave up 5 bases; unmatched junction bases: 4. The CDR3 totals 15 residues.

V and J are TRBV19 and TRBJ2-2; maybe TRBD1 (5 bases). The germline CDR1 and CDR2 sequences are LNHDA and SQIVND (reference sequence). Trimming took 4 bases from V and 4 from J, leaving 13 bases between them. This CDR3 contains 15 residues. DNA of the CDR3: TGTGCCAGTAGTACCCAGGGCCAGGGCACCGGGGAGCTGTTTTTT. The encoded protein is CASSTQGQGTGELFF.

The rearrangement joins TRBV7-2 to TRBJ2-5; 7 bases are a match to TRBD1. Germline V gives CDR1 SGHTA, CDR2 FQGNSA. The junction had 7 bases not matched to a gene; V was cut back by 5 bases and J by 4 bases. The CDR3 totals 14 residues. The CDR3 bases are TGTGCCAGCAGCCCCCAGACAGGGATAGAGACCCAGTACTTC. Its translation is CASSPQTGIETQYF.

The V and J genes are TRBV5-1 and TRBJ1-2, with D tentatively TRBD1 (6 bases). The V gene's germline CDR1 is SGHRS and CDR2 YFSETQ. The CDR3 extends over 16 amino acids. V lost 4 bases and J lost 2, with 18 bases in between. The CDR3 region is CASSRGWQEENYGYTF. CDR3 nucleotides: TGCGCCAGCAGCAGGGGGTGGCAGGAGGAGAACTATGGCTACACCTTC.

This sequence joins TRBV7-3 and TRBJ2-7; no firm D call. Germline V gene data show CDR1 as SGHTA and CDR2 as FQGTGA. The CDR3 consists of 13 residues. The ends were cut back, 4 bases at V and 8 bases at J, with 15 bases in the middle. The CDR3 nucleotides are TGTGCCAGCAGCTCGACACCGCTCGGGCAGCAGTACTTC. Amino acid sequence: CASSSTPLGQQYF.

The gene calls are TRBV18 and TRBJ2-7; 10 nucleotides match TRBD2. The CDR3 runs to 16 residues. The J segment lost 3 bases and the V segment lost 2 bases, leaving 7 bases of the junction unmatched. Per germline, CDR1 KGHSH and CDR2 LQKENI. CDR3 bases: TGTGCCAGCTCACCAATCCAGGGACTAGCGAACTACGAGCAGTACTTC. Translating it yields CASSPIQGLANYEQYF.

The rearrangement uses TRBV2 and TRBJ2-2; a weak D match, TRBD1 (6 bases). The CDR3 consists of 15 residues. The germline V gene encodes CDR1 SNHLY and CDR2 FYNNEI. The V and J ends lost 6 bases and 4 bases respectively, with 15 bases between them. CDR3 sequence (DNA): TGTGCCAGCAGGTCGAAGGGGGTTGTCACCGGGGAGCTGTTTTTT. The encoded protein is CASRSKGVVTGELFF.